Included here is one T cell receptor beta chain sequence, with context. Its ends do not fully match the called genes, so a read error is possible. The CDR3 covers 15 residues. Germline values: CDR1 MDHEN, CDR2 SYDVKM. A single record per CDR3 protein comes from TCRdb applying MiXCR to the 5' RACE reads. The table has more than 25,000 distinct CDR3 sequences, roughly 25% seen once; the top ten hold roughly 29%. The sample is drawn from a study of neurological immune-mediated disorders. The origin of this receptor is a man aged 50 to 60 with HTLV-1-associated myelopathy (HAM/TSP). Sample: CD4+ T cells from blood. The V call is TRBV28, the J call TRBJ1-3; the D gene is possibly TRBD1 (5 bases). In DNA form, the CDR3 reads TGTGTCAGCAGTACCAGGGCCGTGGGAGGAAACACCATATATTTT. Its protein product is CVSSTRAVGGNTIYF.